Below are 8 T cell receptor beta chains sequenced from a single sample in a study of blood T cell repertoires in COVID-19. Data came from immunoSEQ multiplex PCR; TCRdb stores just in-frame clones and leaves some out. The sample comprises 200,000 to 250,000 clones, 88% of which are singletons, and less than 2% rests with the top ten. The sequenced sample consisted of peripheral blood. The receptors here all came from a man between 70 and 80 years old with acute or convalescent COVID-19.

The chain couples TRBV7-6 to TRBJ2-7, with 11 bases fitting TRBD2. The J segment lost 6 bases and the V segment lost 5 bases, leaving 15 bases of the junction unmatched. Germline CDR1 is SGHVS and CDR2 is FNYEAQ. This CDR3 comprises 17 residues. In nucleotides, the CDR3 is TGTGCCAGCAGCCCAGATCTACTAGCGGGAGTGATTAGCGAGCAGTACTTC. Translated: CASSPDLLAGVISEQYF.

V usage is TRBV3-1 (or the pseudogene TRBV3-2) and J usage is TRBJ1-1, with D possibly matching TRBD1 (5 bases). V shed 3 bases and J shed 4 bases, with 12 bases lying between them. There are 14 residues in the CDR3. CDR1 and CDR2 (germline): LGHDT, YNNKEL (reference sequence). The chain's CDR3 is CASSQQTVSTEAFF. The DNA of the CDR3 is TGTGCCAGCAGCCAGCAGACAGTTAGCACTGAAGCTTTCTTT.

The chain combines TRBV28 with TRBJ2-7; 8 nucleotides match TRBD1. V dropped 6 bases and J dropped 1; count of bases not matched to a gene: 5. The CDR3 covers 14 residues. Germline loops: CDR1 MDHEN, CDR2 SYDVKM. For the CDR3, the DNA is TGTGCCAGCAGAATGGACAGGGTGTCCTACGAGCAGTACTTC. This encodes CASRMDRVSYEQYF.

J is TRBJ2-4 and V is TRBV7-3; no definite D call. Germline CDR1 SGHTA, CDR2 FQGTGA. The V end lost 5 bases, the J end lost 1 base, and 9 bases lay between the germline ends. The CDR3 runs to 14 residues. CDR3 region: CASSPDGAKNIQYF. As DNA, the CDR3 is TGTGCCAGCAGCCCAGATGGTGCCAAAAACATTCAGTACTTC.

This chain joins TRBV2 and TRBJ2-3, with TRBD2 identical over 7 bases. The CDR3 totals 14 residues. The J segment lost 0 bases and the V segment lost 5 bases, leaving 2 bases of the junction unmatched. Germline assignment: CDR1 SNHLY and CDR2 FYNNEI. The CDR3 coding sequence is TGTGCCAGCAGTCCTAGCGGTAGCACAGATACGCAGTATTTT. Amino acid sequence: CASSPSGSTDTQYF. Drawing the rest from reference TRBV2 and TRBJ2-3, the complete variable domain is EPEVTQTPSHQVTQMGQEVILRCVPISNHLYFYWYRQILGQKVEFLVSFYNNEISEKSEIFDDQFSVERPDGSNFTLKIRSTKLEDSAMYFCASSPSGSTDTQYFGPGTRLTVL.

The rearrangement links TRBV28 to TRBJ1-6; D gene ambiguous. Germline-derived CDR1 and CDR2 are MDHEN and SYDVKM. The CDR3 totals 15 residues. V gave up 5 bases and J gave up 0 bases, with 8 bases separating them. In DNA form, the CDR3 reads TGTGCCAGCAGTGAGATAAGCTCCTATAATTCACCCCTCCACTTT. This encodes CASSEISSYNSPLHF.

The V gene is TRBV28, the J gene TRBJ2-2, with D perhaps TRBD2 (5 bases). The CDR3 extends over 15 amino acids. The V gene lost 6 bases and the J gene lost 3 bases, with 14 bases spanning the gap. The V gene's germline CDR1 is MDHEN and CDR2 SYDVKM. For the CDR3, the DNA is TGTGCCAGCAGCCCGGGCGAGGAGGACACCGGGGAGCTGTTTTTT. Translating gives CASSPGEEDTGELFF.

The rearrangement joins TRBV7-2 to TRBJ1-1, with D possibly TRBD1 on 6 matching bases. Between the trimmed V and J ends, which lost 6 bases and 0 bases, there was a span of 8 bases. CDR1 is SGHTA and CDR2 is FQGNSA in the germline V gene. The CDR3 consists of 13 residues. The CDR3 loop reads CASRPGVNTEAFF. The CDR3 bases are TGTGCCAGCAGACCAGGGGTGAACACTGAAGCTTTCTTT.